The rows below give T cell receptor beta chains drawn from one sample of a study of molecular identifiers for immune sequencing clone quantification. Via MiXCR, TCRdb re-called the PCR reads, giving one row per CDR3 protein. The sample records some 590,000 distinct CDR3 sequences, over 25% being singletons. Sequencing used naive CD8+ T cells from blood, with Jurkat cell RNA spiked in. Receptor source: a human donor in good health. Some libraries in this study had Jurkat cell RNA spiked in. CDR3s include the opening cysteine and the closing phenylalanine or tryptophan. Each record gives: D gene, J gene, V gene, clone size, CDR3 DNA, CDR3 protein. A D gene is named only where the DNA matches it firmly. Clone size is given for some rows only: seen once, a few or many times, or a class if the clone is expanded.

D gene: NA; J gene: TRBJ1-2; V gene: TRBV19; clone size: NA; CDR3 DNA: TGTGCCAGTAGTCCCTGGGGGTGGCCTGGCTACACCTTC; CDR3 protein: CASSPWGWPGYTF
D gene: NA; J gene: TRBJ2-5; V gene: TRBV6-5; clone size: few; CDR3 DNA: TGTGCCAGCAGTTACTCGAACAGAGAAATGGAGACCCAGTACTTC; CDR3 protein: CASSYSNREMETQYF
D gene: NA; J gene: TRBJ1-5; V gene: TRBV19; clone size: NA; CDR3 DNA: TGTGCCAGTAGTATAGCACATGCGAGGCCCCAGCATTTT; CDR3 protein: CASSIAHARPQHF
D gene: NA; J gene: TRBJ2-7; V gene: TRBV4-1; clone size: NA; CDR3 DNA: TGCGCCAGCAGCCAAGAGGGGGCCCACGAGCAGTACTTC; CDR3 protein: CASSQEGAHEQYF
D gene: NA; J gene: TRBJ1-4; V gene: TRBV6-2/TRBV6-3; clone size: many; CDR3 DNA: TGTGCCAGCAGTTACCCACGGGAAGATGGTGAAAAACTGTTTTTT; CDR3 protein: CASSYPREDGEKLFF
D gene: TRBD2; J gene: TRBJ2-7; V gene: TRBV7-9; clone size: NA; CDR3 DNA: TGTGCCAGCGGCCTCGGGACTAGCGGCTACGAGCAGTACTTC; CDR3 protein: CASGLGTSGYEQYF
D gene: NA; J gene: TRBJ2-1; V gene: TRBV29-1; clone size: NA; CDR3 DNA: TGCAGCGTGATAAACAGGAATGAGCAGTTCTTC; CDR3 protein: CSVINRNEQFF
D gene: TRBD1; J gene: TRBJ2-3; V gene: TRBV6-1; clone size: many; CDR3 DNA: TGTGCCAGCAGGATTGAAGGGGACAGGGCCCCAGATACGCAGTATTTT; CDR3 protein: CASRIEGDRAPDTQYF
D gene: NA; J gene: TRBJ1-2; V gene: TRBV27; clone size: NA; CDR3 DNA: TGTGCCAGCAGTTTTATAGGGGAAAGGGGCGTCTATGGCTACACCTTC; CDR3 protein: CASSFIGERGVYGYTF
D gene: TRBD1; J gene: TRBJ1-2; V gene: TRBV19; clone size: NA; CDR3 DNA: TGTGCCAGTACCTCCAGAACAGGGGGAAACACCTTC; CDR3 protein: CASTSRTGGNTF
D gene: TRBD2; J gene: TRBJ2-1; V gene: TRBV9; clone size: NA; CDR3 DNA: TGTGCCAGCACCCTGGCGGGAGGGCCTTACTATGAGCAGTTCTTC; CDR3 protein: CASTLAGGPYYEQFF
D gene: NA; J gene: TRBJ2-5; V gene: TRBV2; clone size: NA; CDR3 DNA: TGTGCCAGCAGTGAATTAGCGAATCAAGAGACCCAGTACTTC; CDR3 protein: CASSELANQETQYF
D gene: NA; J gene: TRBJ2-5; V gene: TRBV19; clone size: NA; CDR3 DNA: TGTGCCAGTACAAGTCTGGGCGGCCAAGAGACCCAGTACTTC; CDR3 protein: CASTSLGGQETQYF
D gene: NA; J gene: TRBJ2-2; V gene: TRBV5-4; clone size: few; CDR3 DNA: TGTGCCAGCAGCTTCGGAAAAACGAACACCGGGGAGCTGTTTTTT; CDR3 protein: CASSFGKTNTGELFF
D gene: TRBD2; J gene: TRBJ2-7; V gene: TRBV4-1; clone size: few; CDR3 DNA: TGCGCCAGCAGAGTGACTAGCGGCTCCTACGAGCAGTACTTC; CDR3 protein: CASRVTSGSYEQYF
D gene: NA; J gene: TRBJ2-3; V gene: TRBV2; clone size: many; CDR3 DNA: TGTGCCAACTCCACCTGGGGGAGTTTCACAGATACGCAGTATTTT; CDR3 protein: CANSTWGSFTDTQYF
D gene: NA; J gene: TRBJ2-3; V gene: TRBV6-5; clone size: many; CDR3 DNA: TGTGCCAGCACCGGTCCGGATACGCAGTATTTT; CDR3 protein: CASTGPDTQYF
D gene: NA; J gene: TRBJ2-7; V gene: TRBV7-9; clone size: many; CDR3 DNA: TGTGCCAGCAGCTTCGAACTAGACCGGTACGAGCAGTACTTC; CDR3 protein: CASSFELDRYEQYF
D gene: NA; J gene: TRBJ2-5; V gene: TRBV25-1; clone size: many; CDR3 DNA: TGTGCCAGCAGTGAACGCAGCCATAGGAAGACCCAGTACTTC; CDR3 protein: CASSERSHRKTQYF
D gene: TRBD1; J gene: TRBJ1-6; V gene: TRBV28; clone size: NA; CDR3 DNA: TGTGCCTTTAGGGGGACAGGAGATAATTCACCCCTCCACTTT; CDR3 protein: CAFRGTGDNSPLHF
D gene: TRBD1; J gene: TRBJ1-3; V gene: TRBV5-8; clone size: NA; CDR3 DNA: TGTGCCAGCAGCGGCTGGACAGGGTCTGGAAACACCATATATTTT; CDR3 protein: CASSGWTGSGNTIYF
D gene: TRBD1; J gene: TRBJ2-3; V gene: TRBV28; clone size: many; CDR3 DNA: TGTGCCAGCAGGACCCCCCGGGACAGCCGCACAGATACGCAGTATTTT; CDR3 protein: CASRTPRDSRTDTQYF
D gene: NA; J gene: TRBJ1-1; V gene: TRBV28; clone size: few; CDR3 DNA: TGTGCCAGCAGCCCCGGGACAATGAACACTGAAGCTTTCTTT; CDR3 protein: CASSPGTMNTEAFF
D gene: TRBD1; J gene: TRBJ2-7; V gene: TRBV7-7; clone size: few; CDR3 DNA: TGTGCCAGCAGTATCGGACAGGGAAATTCCTACGAGCAGTACTTC; CDR3 protein: CASSIGQGNSYEQYF
D gene: TRBD1; J gene: TRBJ2-6; V gene: TRBV6-2/TRBV6-3; clone size: many; CDR3 DNA: TGTGCCAGCACAAACCCCTATGATGGACAGGGGGCTTCTTCTGGGGCCAACGTCCTGACTTTC; CDR3 protein: CASTNPYDGQGASSGANVLTF
D gene: NA; J gene: TRBJ1-5; V gene: TRBV4-1; clone size: NA; CDR3 DNA: TGCGCCAGCAGCCAAACGGGGAGTTATGACAATCGGCCCCAGCATTTT; CDR3 protein: CASSQTGSYDNRPQHF
D gene: NA; J gene: TRBJ2-7; V gene: TRBV7-9; clone size: many; CDR3 DNA: TGTGCCAGCAGCTCGTCGGGGTTCGACGAGCAGTACTTC; CDR3 protein: CASSSSGFDEQYF
D gene: NA; J gene: TRBJ2-1; V gene: TRBV7-2; clone size: NA; CDR3 DNA: TGTGCCAGCAGCTTGTTTGCGGGATCCGACAATGAGCAGTTCTTC; CDR3 protein: CASSLFAGSDNEQFF
D gene: NA; J gene: TRBJ2-1; V gene: TRBV27; clone size: NA; CDR3 DNA: TGTGCCAGCAGTTTTCTGAGCGACAATGAGCAGTTCTTC; CDR3 protein: CASSFLSDNEQFF
D gene: TRBD2; J gene: TRBJ2-7; V gene: TRBV12-3/TRBV12-4; clone size: NA; CDR3 DNA: TGTGCCAGCAGTTTCGGGGGGAACTACGAGCAATACTTC; CDR3 protein: CASSFGGNYEQYF
D gene: TRBD1; J gene: TRBJ1-1; V gene: TRBV12-3/TRBV12-4; clone size: many; CDR3 DNA: TGCGCCAGCAGCTTGTCAGGGGGAAATACTGAAGCTTTCTTT; CDR3 protein: CASSLSGGNTEAFF
D gene: NA; J gene: TRBJ2-3; V gene: TRBV7-6; clone size: few; CDR3 DNA: TGTGCCAGCAGCTTAGTTCAGCCGCAAGGAACGCAGTATTTT; CDR3 protein: CASSLVQPQGTQYF
D gene: TRBD1; J gene: TRBJ2-7; V gene: TRBV7-2; clone size: few; CDR3 DNA: TGTGCCAGCAGCACAGGGGGAGTGGAGCAGTACTTC; CDR3 protein: CASSTGGVEQYF
D gene: NA; J gene: TRBJ1-1; V gene: TRBV4-2; clone size: NA; CDR3 DNA: TGTGCCAGCAGCCAAGTGGAAGGGGCACCCCGGAACACTGAAGCTTTCTTT; CDR3 protein: CASSQVEGAPRNTEAFF
D gene: NA; J gene: TRBJ2-1; V gene: TRBV5-4; clone size: few; CDR3 DNA: TGTGCCAGCAGCTACTTCGTTGACAATGAGCAGTTCTTC; CDR3 protein: CASSYFVDNEQFF